This T cell receptor beta chain derives from a study of blood T cell repertoires in COVID-19. Turning to the study itself: The samples span acute and convalescent COVID-19 from the United States, Italy and Spain. T cells, B-cell-depleted T cells, or PBMCs supplied cDNA or gDNA.

V dropped 4 bases and J dropped 0 bases, with 7 bases sitting between them. This CDR3 contains 14 residues. Germline CDR1 and CDR2: SGHDN and FVKESK. Seattle cases were enrolled at active infection and followed longitudinally. Authors' data handling: Cell counts per sample came from amplifying reference gene primers. Clones were read by immunoSEQ multiplex PCR, and TCRdb kept only the in-frame ones, dropping some. V and J calls and clone size come straight from that table; D and trimming were deduced from the DNA. The sample gives over 70,000 clones, 70% to 80% of which show up once; 2% to 2.5% is in the top ten.

This receptor was identified in a man aged 65-85 years with COVID-19, enrolled during active disease. The specimen was peripheral blood. V and J are TRBV14 and TRBJ1-3; D gene uncertain. CDR3 sequence reads: CASSLRNSGNTIYF. The CDR3 DNA is TGTGCCAGCAGCCTCAGGAACTCTGGAAACACCATATATTTT.